Detailed here is one T cell receptor beta chain. The source of the sample is a study of blood T cell repertoires in COVID-19. Across the study: Specimens from acute and convalescent COVID-19 originated in the United States, Italy and Spain. In each case, the material was cDNA or gDNA derived from T cells, B-cell-depleted T cells, or PBMCs.

Under the authors' procedure: Reference gene primers were amplified, and this amplification served to estimate nucleated cell counts. Some clones are missing from TCRdb's copy, which holds only in-frame ones; the method was immunoSEQ multiplex PCR. The V and J calls and clone size were taken over from that table, and D and trimming were inferred from the DNA. The table shows approximately 66,000 clones, with roughly 91% occurring only once. Germline V gene sequence: CDR1 KGHDR, CDR2 SFDVKD. Trimming left V 8 bases short and J 0 bases short, with 9 bases between. This CDR3 spans 14 amino acids. The clonotype was recovered from a man aged 55 to 70 with acute or convalescent COVID-19. The specimen was peripheral blood. The chain employs TRBV24-1 and TRBJ2-2; D ambiguous. CDR3 DNA sequence: TGTGCCACCACACCCAGCGCGAACACCGGGGAGCTGTTTTTT. Its protein is CATTPSANTGELFF.